The count of the clone carrying this TCR beta chain is one. As yet, its antigen is unknown. The assay ran at deep level. TCRdb's copy holds only in-frame clones and misses some; the assay was immunoSEQ multiplex PCR. The profile shows some 2,400,000 clones, nearly 97% of them singletons. CD4+ cell separation produced CD45RA+ naive and CD45RA-negative memory subsets. The CDR3 is 16 amino acids. Trimming took 4 bases from V and 0 from J, leaving 15 bases between them. In germline, CDR1 is SGHVS, CDR2 FQNEAQ. This sample is drawn from a study of shared clonotypes between healthy human individuals. Background on the study: Used for every donor were three CD4 naive, three CD4 memory, two CD8 naive and one CD8 memory plate.

Overall study findings and caveats: Clonotypes shared by all four sorted-subset donors had higher generation probabilities than non-shared clonotypes.

The chain recombines TRBV7-8 with TRBJ1-1, with D perhaps matching TRBD1 (6 bases). The origin of this receptor is a man between 18 and 35 years old in good health. The sequenced sample was naive CD4+ T cells sorted from blood. The subset was: CD45RA+ positively selected. The chain's CDR3 is CASSSRDGQMNTEAFF. CDR3 nucleotides: TGTGCCAGCAGCTCCCGGGATGGACAGATGAACACTGAAGCTTTCTTT.